This T cell receptor beta chain was recovered during a study of cytomegalovirus exposure and HLA in healthy donors. It was with 60 Vbeta and 13 Jbeta primers that the PCR ran. Profiling relied on immunoSEQ multiplex PCR, and the TCRdb table lists in-frame clones only, not all of them. The table includes about 200,000 clones, roughly 84% detected once. Material: PBMCs. The sequence was obtained from a boy under 10 years old in good health and CMV-seronegative.

CDR3 nucleotide sequence: TGTGCCAGCAGTTACAGGCAGGGGCGAGGGAACACTGAAGCTTTCTTT. This gives the protein CASSYRQGRGNTEAFF. The chain combines TRBV6-5 with TRBJ1-1; D is possibly TRBD1 (6 bases). Germline CDR1 and CDR2: MNHEY and SVGAGI. Trimming took off 2 bases at V and 1 base at J, with 14 bases between the two ends. The CDR3 is 16 amino acids.